The 26 T cell receptor beta chains reported below all come from one sample, sequenced in a study of blood T cell repertoires in COVID-19. Sequencing used immunoSEQ multiplex PCR; TCRdb keeps in-frame clones, though not all of them. The sample records some 100,000 clones, about 90% being singletons. The material sequenced was peripheral blood. Receptor source: a human donor with active COVID-19. The donor label of this sample is uncertain.

The chain uses TRBV5-1 and TRBJ1-5; weak D call: TRBD1 (5 bases). Deletions cut 4 bases from V and 2 bases from J, with 19 bases between. From germline, CDR1 is SGHRS and CDR2 YFSETQ. The length of the CDR3 is 17 residues. The CDR3: CASSNFLGDFRNQPQHF. The CDR3 nucleotides are TGCGCCAGCAGCAACTTCCTTGGGGACTTTCGCAATCAGCCCCAGCATTTT.

The V and J genes are TRBV5-1 and TRBJ2-3; TRBD2 aligns across 8 bases. CDR1 SGHRS and CDR2 YFSETQ come from the germline V gene. CDR3 length: 15 residues. J gave up 9 bases and V 3 bases, and 12 bases lay outside the gene matches. The CDR3 reads CASSWGGGPDSTQYF. CDR3 sequence (DNA): TGCGCCAGCAGCTGGGGCGGGGGGCCCGATTCCACGCAGTATTTT.

The V and J genes are TRBV5-1 and TRBJ2-3, with TRBD1 matching 8 bases. Germline values: CDR1 SGHRS, CDR2 YFSETQ. The trim removed 4 bases at V and 7 bases at J, leaving 11 bases unmatched. This CDR3 contains 15 residues. The CDR3 region is CASSVTGTGINTQYF. CDR3 bases: TGCGCCAGCAGCGTAACCGGGACAGGAATAAATACGCAGTATTTT. Full variable domain (outside the CDR3, taken from reference TRBV5-1 and TRBJ2-3): KAGVTQTPRYLIKTRGQQVTLSCSPISGHRSVSWYQQTPGQGLQFLFEYFSETQRNKGNFPGRFSGRQFSNSRSEMNVSTLELGDSALYLCASSVTGTGINTQYFGPGTRLTVL.

This rearrangement joins TRBV19 to TRBJ1-4; 7 positions agree with TRBD1. J lost 3 bases, V lost 6 bases, and 7 bases had no gene match. CDR1 LNHDA and CDR2 SQIVND come from the germline V gene (reference sequence). CDR3 length: 15 residues. For the CDR3, the DNA is TGTGCCAGTAGGAACAGGGGAGAGGCTAATGAAAAACTGTTTTTT. Its protein is CASRNRGEANEKLFF.

The J gene is TRBJ2-3, the V gene TRBV9, with TRBD2 matching over 11 bases. Losses at the gene ends were 1 base for V and 7 bases for J; bases not matched to a gene: 23. The CDR3 contains 21 residues. The germline V gene encodes CDR1 SGDLS and CDR2 YYNGEE. Written as DNA, the CDR3 is TGTGCCAGCAGCGTACCCCAGGCGACTAGCGGGGAACTTCCCGAGTCGAATACGCAGTATTTT. This sequence encodes CASSVPQATSGELPESNTQYF. The full variable domain, completed using reference TRBV9 and TRBJ2-3, is DSGVTQTPKHLITATGQRVTLRCSPRSGDLSVYWYQQSLDQGLQFLIQYYNGEERAKGNILERFSAQQFPDLHSELNLSSLELGDSALYFCASSVPQATSGELPESNTQYFGPGTRLTVL.

The V and J genes are TRBV2 and TRBJ1-1; weak D call: TRBD1 (6 bases). This CDR3 is 14 amino acids long. CDR1 is SNHLY, CDR2 FYNNEI, per germline. The ends were cut back, 8 bases at V and 4 bases at J, with 17 bases in the middle. The CDR3 region is CASGDVKGGTEAFF. In nucleotides, the CDR3 is TGTGCCAGCGGGGACGTCAAAGGGGGCACTGAAGCTTTCTTT.

V is TRBV2 and J is TRBJ1-3; D is undetermined. Germline loops: CDR1 SNHLY, CDR2 FYNNEI. Trimming left V 2 bases short and J 3 bases short, with 14 bases between. This CDR3 region has 16 residues. DNA for the CDR3: TGTGCCAGCAGTGAAAGAACAGCGGGCGGTGGAAACACCATATATTTT. Translation gives CASSERTAGGGNTIYF.

The rearrangement links TRBV6-2 or TRBV6-3 to TRBJ1-1; perhaps TRBD1 as D (5 bases). Trimming shortened V by 5 bases and J by 3 bases, and 10 bases separated the two germline ends. The CDR3 length is 13 residues. CDR1 MNHEY and CDR2 SVGEGT come from the germline V gene. CDR3 residues: CASSRGGHTEAFF. In DNA form, the CDR3 reads TGTGCCAGCAGTCGGGGGGGTCACACTGAAGCTTTCTTT.

V is TRBV19 and J is TRBJ2-7; perhaps TRBD1 as D (6 bases). Germline V gives CDR1 LNHDA, CDR2 SQIVND (reference sequence). There are 15 residues in the CDR3. Trimming stripped 2 bases from V and 5 bases from J, with 16 bases between. The CDR3 region has the DNA TGTGCCAGTAGTATAATGGGGGCAAAGCTAGACGAGCAGTACTTC. Its protein product is CASSIMGAKLDEQYF.

This sequence joins TRBV4-1 and TRBJ2-2, with 7 bases matching TRBD1. Germline trimming cut 0 bases from V and 6 bases from J; bases unmatched to any gene: 4. The CDR3 has 15 amino acids. CDR1 and CDR2 from the germline V gene are MGHRA and YSYEKL. The CDR3 DNA reads TGCGCCAGCAGCCAAGAACCGCAGGGGGCCGGGGAGCTGTTTTTT. Translating it yields CASSQEPQGAGELFF.

As for this clone: The sample contains more than one DNA sequence encoding this CDR3. The chain joins TRBV10-3 to TRBJ1-2; 7 nucleotides match TRBD1. Trimming at V came to 4 bases and at J to 4 bases, leaving 3 bases not matched to a gene. CDR1 and CDR2 (germline): ENHRY, SYGVKD. The CDR3 covers 13 residues. The CDR3 DNA follows: TGTGCCATCAGTGGAGGGACAGCCTATGGCTACACCTTC. Amino acid sequence: CAISGGTAYGYTF.

This CDR3 is CASITDRLLNTGELFF. Here the CDR3 DNA reads TGTGCCAGCATTACCGACAGGCTACTGAACACCGGGGAGCTGTTTTTT. The rearrangement uses TRBV2 and TRBJ2-2; maybe TRBD1 (6 bases). Trimming took 7 bases from V and 1 from J, leaving 16 bases between them. CDR1 SNHLY and CDR2 FYNNEI come from the germline V gene. The length of the CDR3 is 16 residues.

The gene calls are TRBV5-1 and TRBJ2-1; 10 bases line up with TRBD1. The CDR3 has 14 amino acids. The trim removed 3 bases at V and 6 bases at J, leaving 3 bases unmatched. CDR1 is SGHRS and CDR2 is YFSETQ in the germline V gene. The CDR3: CASSYRQGANEQFF. CDR3 sequence (DNA): TGCGCCAGCAGCTACCGACAGGGGGCCAATGAGCAGTTCTTC.

This clone was seen once. The rearrangement links TRBV7-9 to TRBJ2-3, with TRBD1 as a possible D gene (6 bases). V gave up 5 bases and J gave up 0 bases, with 12 bases separating them. The CDR3 has 15 residues. CDR1 and CDR2 from the germline V gene are SEHNR and FQNEAQ (reference sequence). The chain's CDR3 is CASSLTGVSTDTQYF. The CDR3 nucleotides read TGTGCCAGCAGCCTGACAGGTGTTAGCACAGATACGCAGTATTTT.

J is TRBJ2-5 and V is TRBV12-3 or TRBV12-4; D unresolved. Trimming cost V 6 bases and J 4 bases, with 12 bases left between them. This CDR3 comprises 13 residues. DNA of the CDR3: TGTGCCAGCAGCGGGTGGGTTGGAGAGACCCAGTACTTC. Amino acid sequence: CASSGWVGETQYF.

The J gene is TRBJ2-2, the V gene TRBV7-2; no firm D call. In germline, CDR1 is SGHTA, CDR2 FQGNSA. The CDR3 runs 15 residues. V shed 0 bases and J shed 7 bases, with 12 bases lying between them. The DNA for the CDR3 is TGTGCCAGCAGCTTAGCGGCGGAGTATGGCGGGGAGCTGTTTTTT. Residues: CASSLAAEYGGELFF.

This clone was seen once. The V and J genes are TRBV6-5 and TRBJ2-1; no clear D gene. V lost 6 bases and J 6 bases, leaving 15 bases between the germline ends. This CDR3 region has 14 residues. Germline V CDR1 and CDR2: MNHEY, SVGAGI. The CDR3 loop is CASSLRVISNEQFF. The DNA for the CDR3 is TGTGCCAGCAGCTTACGGGTAATTTCCAATGAGCAGTTCTTC.

The rearrangement links TRBV2 to TRBJ2-1; 11 positions match TRBD2. CDR1 SNHLY and CDR2 FYNNEI come from the germline V gene. The CDR3 has 15 residues. The V gene end was trimmed by 5 bases and the J gene end by 7 bases; junction bases not matched to a gene: 7. CDR3 DNA: TGTGCCAGCAGTAGTAGCGGGGGGGCGTGGAATGAGCAGTTCTTC. Amino acids: CASSSSGGAWNEQFF.

The rearrangement uses TRBV2 and TRBJ2-1; 8 bases are shared with TRBD2. The germline gives CDR1 SNHLY, CDR2 FYNNEI. V shed 3 bases and J 4 bases; nucleotides not matched to a gene: 8. CDR3 length equals 16 residues. CDR3: CASSESQRGPYNEQFF. CDR3 in DNA: TGTGCCAGCAGTGAGTCCCAGCGGGGGCCATACAATGAGCAGTTCTTC.

The CDR3 nucleotides read TGTGCCAGCAGCGCCGACAGGGGGCAAGGCCAGCCCCAGCATTTT. It encodes CASSADRGQGQPQHF. The chain has TRBV5-5 and TRBJ1-5, with TRBD1 matching over 10 bases. Trimming cost V 4 bases and J 7 bases; bases outside gene matches: 8. Germline V gives CDR1 SGHKS, CDR2 YYEKEE (reference sequence). The CDR3 consists of 15 residues.

The V and J genes are TRBV7-9 and TRBJ2-1; 9 bases are a match to TRBD1. The CDR3 runs to 13 residues. Germline CDR1 is SEHNR and CDR2 is FQNEAQ (reference sequence). The junction had 7 bases not matched to a gene; V was cut back by 7 bases and J by 9 bases. CDR3 sequence reads: CASIGQGRSEQFF. CDR3 nucleotide sequence: TGTGCCAGCATCGGACAGGGGAGATCTGAGCAGTTCTTC.

This chain's CDR3 is CASSQETGKETQYF. In DNA, the CDR3 is TGCGCCAGCAGCCAAGAGACAGGGAAAGAGACCCAGTACTTC. This chain links TRBV4-3 with TRBJ2-5; the match to TRBD1 covers 7 bases. The CDR3 contains 14 residues. The germline CDR1 and CDR2 sequences are LGHNA and YSLEER. Trimming at V came to 0 bases and at J to 3 bases, leaving 1 base not matched to a gene.

J is TRBJ1-2 and V is TRBV2, with a weak D call TRBD1 (5 bases). There are 13 residues in the CDR3. Germline lookup yields CDR1 SNHLY and CDR2 FYNNEI. With 3 bases removed from V and 4 bases from J, the gap between germline ends came to 9 bases. The CDR3, as DNA: TGTGCCAGCAGTGACCCGGGGGGCTATGGCTACACCTTC. It yields the protein CASSDPGGYGYTF.

V and J are TRBV7-8 and TRBJ2-2; D not certain. The CDR3 sequence is 15 residues long. CDR1 SGHVS and CDR2 FQNEAQ come from the germline V gene. Trimming pared 4 bases from V and 2 bases from J, leaving 11 bases between. CDR3 residues: CASSSIALNTGELFF. The CDR3 DNA reads TGTGCCAGCAGCTCGATAGCCTTAAACACCGGGGAGCTGTTTTTT.

The J gene is TRBJ1-2, the V gene TRBV3-1 (or the pseudogene TRBV3-2); 11 nucleotides line up with TRBD1. V shed 7 bases and J 7 bases; nucleotides not matched to a gene: 5. This CDR3 comprises 13 residues. Germline-derived CDR1 and CDR2 are LGHDT and YNNKEL (reference sequence). The CDR3 sequence: CASTRDRGFGYTF. In DNA, the CDR3 is TGTGCCAGCACCCGGGACAGGGGGTTTGGCTACACCTTC.

V and J are TRBV28 and TRBJ2-3; 9 bases agree with TRBD2. V was clipped by 6 bases and J by 5 bases; unmatched bases: 12. The CDR3 runs 16 residues. Germline CDR1 is MDHEN and CDR2 is SYDVKM. The CDR3: CASSTPSGGQGDTQYF. The DNA for the CDR3 is TGTGCCAGCAGCACGCCCAGCGGGGGGCAGGGAGATACGCAGTATTTT.